Below are 5 T cell receptor beta chains sequenced from a single sample in a study of blood T cell repertoires in COVID-19. Generated by immunoSEQ multiplex PCR, the TCRdb table keeps only in-frame clones and is missing some. The sample lists 250,000 to 300,000 clones, around 89% seen once, with roughly 3.3% in the top ten. Sample: peripheral blood. These receptors originate from a woman in her 40s with acute or convalescent COVID-19.

J is TRBJ1-2 and V is TRBV11-2, with TRBD1 as a possible D gene (5 bases). Germline V gene data show CDR1 as SGHAT and CDR2 as FQNNGV. Between the trimmed V and J ends, which lost 2 bases and 6 bases, there was a span of 16 bases. The CDR3 contains 15 residues. CDR3 region: CASSLYQTGGDGYTF. In DNA, the CDR3 is TGTGCCAGCAGCTTATATCAGACGGGGGGAGATGGCTACACCTTC.

This rearrangement joins TRBV5-4 to TRBJ2-7; D possibly corresponds to TRBD2 (5 bases). V was clipped by 5 bases and J by 7 bases, with 19 bases between them. Germline CDR1 is SGHNT and CDR2 is YYREEE (reference sequence). The CDR3 runs to 14 residues. The CDR3 protein is CASRGLPPRGEQYV. CDR3 DNA sequence: TGTGCCAGCAGAGGACTTCCCCCAAGAGGAGAGCAGTACGTC.

CDR3 sequence: CASRDGGADTQYF. Written as DNA, the CDR3 is TGTGCCAGCAGGGACGGGGGGGCAGATACGCAGTATTTT. The rearrangement uses TRBV2 and TRBJ2-3, with 8 bases that match TRBD2. Germline V gives CDR1 SNHLY, CDR2 FYNNEI. The CDR3 is made up of 13 amino acids. The ends lost 6 bases at V and 4 bases at J; junction bases unmatched: 3.

The chain combines TRBV19 with TRBJ1-1, with a possible D match to TRBD1 (5 bases). The CDR3 spans 15 residues. CDR1 is LNHDA and CDR2 is SQIVND in the germline V gene (reference sequence). The V end was cut by 4 bases, the J end by 5 bases, with 17 bases between. The CDR3 sequence is CASSTPPGGRTEAFF. CDR3 sequence (DNA): TGTGCCAGTAGTACCCCCCCGGGGGGTCGAACTGAAGCTTTCTTT. The whole variable domain, filled in from reference TRBV19 and TRBJ1-1, reads DGGITQSPKYLFRKEGQNVTLSCEQNLNHDAMYWYRQDPGQGLRLIYYSQIVNDFQKGDIAEGYSVSREKKESFPLTVTSAQKNPTAFYLCASSTPPGGRTEAFFGQGTRLTVV.

CDR3 sequence (DNA): TGTGCCAGTACCATTCTCCCGGGGGGGCCTAGCACCGGGGAGCTGTTTTTT. Translating gives CASTILPGGPSTGELFF. The chain couples TRBV19 to TRBJ2-2; 8 bases map to TRBD2. The CDR3 covers 17 residues. Germline V gene data show CDR1 as LNHDA and CDR2 as SQIVND (reference sequence). V was clipped by 7 bases and J by 4 bases; unmatched bases: 14.